These T cell receptor beta chains were read from a single sample in a study of blood T cell repertoires in COVID-19. TCRdb's copy holds only in-frame clones and misses some; the assay was immunoSEQ multiplex PCR. The sample consists of roughly 300,000 clones, roughly 80% of them appearing once. The source material was peripheral blood. All receptors come from a woman in her forties or fifties who had recovered from COVID-19. Each CDR3 is given with its conserved first and last residue. Each record gives: D gene, clone size, J gene, V gene, CDR3 DNA, CDR3 protein. D genes are given only for firm matches. The size entry is marked missing in some rows and otherwise reads once, few, many or a size class.

>TRBD1|-|TRBJ2-3|TRBV7-8
TGTGCCAGCAGGACAGGGGGCCCCTCCACAGATACGCAGTATTTT
CASRTGGPSTDTQYF
>TRBD2|-|TRBJ2-5|TRBV6-6
TGTGCCAGCAGTTACGCGGGGGGCCTCAGCGAGACCCAGTACTTC
CASSYAGGLSETQYF
>-|-|TRBJ2-2|TRBV11-2
TGTGCCAGCAGCAAATGGACAGCGACTAACACCGGGGAGCTGTTTTTT
CASSKWTATNTGELFF
>-|-|TRBJ1-1|TRBV3-1/TRBV3-2
TGTGCCAGCAGCCCCCGGGGGGGACGGAACACTGAAGCTTTCTTT
CASSPRGGRNTEAFF
>TRBD1|-|TRBJ1-4|TRBV18
TGTGCCAGCTCACCCACCGGGACAGCTCGTGAAAAACTGTTTTTT
CASSPTGTAREKLFF
>-|-|TRBJ1-1|TRBV15
TGTGCCACCAGCCTGGCGGGGGACACTGAAGCTTTCTTT
CATSLAGDTEAFF
>-|-|TRBJ1-2|TRBV29-1
TGCAGCGTTTCCGACAGTTACAACTATGGCTACACCTTC
CSVSDSYNYGYTF
>-|once|TRBJ1-2|TRBV10-3
TGTGCCATCAGATTAGAATATGGCTACACCTTC
CAIRLEYGYTF
>-|-|TRBJ2-7|TRBV7-6
TGTGCCAGCAGCCAAACTAGAAGTACCTACGAGCAGTACTTC
CASSQTRSTYEQYF
>-|-|TRBJ1-5|TRBV12-5
TGTGCTAGTGGTTTGCCTGCAGGGGCTCAGCCCCAGCATTTT
CASGLPAGAQPQHF
>TRBD2|once|TRBJ2-2|TRBV6-2/TRBV6-3
TGTGCCAGCAGTTACTCCCCCTCGACTAGCGGGGGAGTCACCGGGGAGCTGTTTTTT
CASSYSPSTSGGVTGELFF
>TRBD1|few|TRBJ1-2|TRBV12-3/TRBV12-4
TGTGCCAGCAGTGGGACAGGGGCCTTTGAGACCTTC
CASSGTGAFETF
>-|-|TRBJ2-1|TRBV5-1
TGCGCCAGCACTCCCACTCCAGGGGCGACGTACAATGAGCAGTTCTTC
CASTPTPGATYNEQFF
>TRBD1|-|TRBJ1-2|TRBV7-2
TGTGCCAGCAGCCCTGGACAGGGTGCTAACTATGGCTACACCTTC
CASSPGQGANYGYTF
>-|-|TRBJ1-3|TRBV7-2
TGTGCCAGCAGCTTAAATCAGCATTCGACTTCTTTATCGGGAAACACCATATATTTT
CASSLNQHSTSLSGNTIYF
>-|-|TRBJ2-2|TRBV7-6
TGTGCCAGCAATGATCCATCATGGGGGGCGAACACCGGGGAGCTGTTTTTT
CASNDPSWGANTGELFF
>TRBD1|-|TRBJ2-7|TRBV11-3
TGTGCCAGCAGCTTGGCCGGGACAGGGAGCTACGAGCAGTACTTC
CASSLAGTGSYEQYF
>-|-|TRBJ1-5|TRBV28
TGTGCCAGCAGTCTTCGACAGGCCCTTATGCTACCCCAGCATTTT
CASSLRQALMLPQHF
>-|-|TRBJ1-5|TRBV19
TGTGCCAGTAGTATTTTCGGGTCGGTCGAAATCGGGCAGCCCCAGCATTTT
CASSIFGSVEIGQPQHF
>-|few|TRBJ2-7|TRBV7-8
TGTGCCAGCAGCCAACTAACGACAGGATTAAACTACGAGCAGTACTTC
CASSQLTTGLNYEQYF
>-|-|TRBJ1-6|TRBV30
TGTGCCTGGGCGAGGACACCATATAATTCACCCCTCCACTTT
CAWARTPYNSPLHF
>TRBD1|-|TRBJ1-1|TRBV6-5
TGTGCCAGCAGAAACGGACAGGGGCGCACTGAAGCTTTCTTT
CASRNGQGRTEAFF
>TRBD2|-|TRBJ2-3|TRBV5-4
TGTGCCAGCAGCTCGGGACTAGCGACAGGCACAGATACGCAGTATTTT
CASSSGLATGTDTQYF
>-|-|TRBJ1-2|TRBV28
TGTGCCAGCAGTCCCGACAGCAGAAACTATGGCTACACCTTC
CASSPDSRNYGYTF
>TRBD2|once|TRBJ2-5|TRBV6-5
TGTGCCAGCAGCCATAGCGGGGGGGAAAAGACCCAGTACTTC
CASSHSGGEKTQYF
>TRBD2|once|TRBJ2-2|TRBV7-3
TGTGCCAGCACAGAGACTAGCGGGACTGGGGAGCTGTTTTTT
CASTETSGTGELFF
>-|-|TRBJ1-2|TRBV30
TGTGCCTGGACTCGGACAGCAACATTCTATGGCTACACCTTC
CAWTRTATFYGYTF
>TRBD1|-|TRBJ1-2|TRBV20-1
TGCAGTGCTACCGGGACAGGGGGGTTCACCTTC
CSATGTGGFTF
>-|-|TRBJ1-1|TRBV5-1
TGCGCCAGCAGCTTCGCGACAGATGACACTGAAGCTTTCTTT
CASSFATDDTEAFF
>TRBD1|-|TRBJ1-1|TRBV28
TGTGCCAGCCCGCCCCCGGGACAGGGGGAGGTCACTGAAGCTTTCTTT
CASPPPGQGEVTEAFF
>TRBD2|-|TRBJ2-2|TRBV5-4
TGTGCCAGCAGCTCACCCTTAGCGGGATGGAACGGGGAGCTGTTTTTT
CASSSPLAGWNGELFF